This T cell receptor (beta chain) was captured in a study of T cell responses to AZD1222 COVID-19 vaccine. A note on this clone: The antigen remains undetermined.

Using immunoSEQ multiplex PCR, the repertoire was profiled, and TCRdb retains in-frame clones only, with some absent. Among some 92,000 clones listed, around 93% were seen once. Study-wide results and limits: There were mostly white British donors and more females than males, and clonal diversity was possibly underestimated.

Germline V lookup: CDR1 MNHEY, CDR2 SMNVEV (reference sequence). V was cut by 2 bases and J by 2 bases, with 11 bases left in between. CDR3 length: 15 amino acids. The chain links TRBV27 to TRBJ2-3, with a possible D match to TRBD2 (6 bases). The clonotype originates from an adult in good health. The sequencing used peripheral blood, collected on day 0 of AZD1222 vaccination. CDR3 protein: CASSLAAGSTDTQYF. The DNA for the CDR3 is TGTGCCAGCAGTTTAGCGGCGGGATCCACAGATACGCAGTATTTT.